Below, 8 T cell receptor beta chains from the same sample are listed, as sequenced in a study of cytomegalovirus exposure and HLA in healthy donors. Sequencing was performed with immunoSEQ multiplex PCR; in TCRdb, only in-frame clones are kept and a portion is missing. The data contain roughly 50,000 clones, around 90% of them singletons. Sequences were obtained from PBMCs. The receptors derive from a man younger than 30 in good health and CMV-seronegative.

The rearrangement joins TRBV5-5 to TRBJ2-1; D uncertain. Deletions cut 5 bases from V and 10 bases from J, with 13 bases between. In germline, CDR1 is SGHKS, CDR2 YYEKEE (reference sequence). The CDR3 has 12 amino acids. CDR3 coding DNA: TGTGCCAGCAGTTTTATCCTTTCGGAGCAGTTCTTC. Protein: CASSFILSEQFF.

The V and J genes are TRBV11-2 and TRBJ1-1, with D perhaps TRBD1 (5 bases). Deletions cut 2 bases from V and 7 bases from J, with 11 bases between. CDR3 length: 13 residues. Per germline, CDR1 SGHAT and CDR2 FQNNGV. DNA of the CDR3: TGTGCCAGCAGCTTATCAGGGTCCCATGAAGCTTTCTTT. This sequence encodes CASSLSGSHEAFF.

The V and J genes are TRBV18 and TRBJ2-3; the D is unclear. CDR1 KGHSH and CDR2 LQKENI come from the germline V gene. The CDR3 runs 13 residues. V was cut by 5 bases and J by 2 bases, with 8 bases left in between. The CDR3 region is CASSVRLTDTQYF. CDR3 DNA sequence: TGTGCCAGCTCAGTGCGTCTCACAGATACGCAGTATTTT.

This chain joins TRBV27 and TRBJ2-1; TRBD1 matches 7 bases. CDR1 is MNHEY and CDR2 is SMNVEV in the germline V gene (reference sequence). CDR3 length equals 13 residues. J lost 5 bases, V lost 5 bases, and 3 bases had no gene match. CDR3 DNA sequence: TGTGCCAGCAGTCTCGACAGGGACAATGAGCAGTTCTTC. As protein: CASSLDRDNEQFF.

V gene TRBV27 combines with J gene TRBJ2-3, with 16 nucleotides matching TRBD2. Germline trimming cut 6 bases from V and 4 bases from J; bases unmatched to any gene: 7. This CDR3 region has 17 residues. Germline values: CDR1 MNHEY, CDR2 SMNVEV (reference sequence). CDR3 coding DNA: TGTGCCAGCAGCCCGGGACTAGCGGGAGGGCCCTCAGATACGCAGTATTTT. Translated: CASSPGLAGGPSDTQYF.

The V gene is TRBV13, the J gene TRBJ2-2; TRBD2 matches at 13 bases. The CDR3 contains 17 residues. Trimming removed 4 bases from V and 10 bases from J; junction bases left unmatched: 12. Per the germline V gene, CDR1 is PRHDT and CDR2 is FYEKMQ (reference sequence). CDR3 protein: CASSSLTSGRTSEELFF. CDR3 DNA: TGTGCCAGCAGCTCCCTGACTAGCGGGAGGACTTCAGAGGAGCTGTTTTTT.

The rearrangement uses TRBV6-5 and TRBJ2-7; possibly TRBD1 for D (6 bases). The CDR3 consists of 14 residues. The V gene's germline CDR1 is MNHEY and CDR2 SVGAGI. The V end lost 6 bases, the J end lost 3 bases, and 15 bases lay between the germline ends. CDR3 in DNA: TGTGCCAGCAGAACACGCCGGGACAACTACGAGCAGTACTTC. Encoded protein: CASRTRRDNYEQYF.

This clone is labeled large. V gene TRBV2 combines with J gene TRBJ2-7; 7 bases are shared with TRBD2. The CDR3 is 13 residues long. CDR1 is SNHLY, CDR2 FYNNEI, per germline. J lost 0 bases, V lost 6 bases, and 2 bases had no gene match. CDR3 amino acids: CASRRTSSYEQYF. Written as DNA, the CDR3 is TGTGCCAGCAGGAGGACTAGCTCCTACGAGCAGTACTTC.